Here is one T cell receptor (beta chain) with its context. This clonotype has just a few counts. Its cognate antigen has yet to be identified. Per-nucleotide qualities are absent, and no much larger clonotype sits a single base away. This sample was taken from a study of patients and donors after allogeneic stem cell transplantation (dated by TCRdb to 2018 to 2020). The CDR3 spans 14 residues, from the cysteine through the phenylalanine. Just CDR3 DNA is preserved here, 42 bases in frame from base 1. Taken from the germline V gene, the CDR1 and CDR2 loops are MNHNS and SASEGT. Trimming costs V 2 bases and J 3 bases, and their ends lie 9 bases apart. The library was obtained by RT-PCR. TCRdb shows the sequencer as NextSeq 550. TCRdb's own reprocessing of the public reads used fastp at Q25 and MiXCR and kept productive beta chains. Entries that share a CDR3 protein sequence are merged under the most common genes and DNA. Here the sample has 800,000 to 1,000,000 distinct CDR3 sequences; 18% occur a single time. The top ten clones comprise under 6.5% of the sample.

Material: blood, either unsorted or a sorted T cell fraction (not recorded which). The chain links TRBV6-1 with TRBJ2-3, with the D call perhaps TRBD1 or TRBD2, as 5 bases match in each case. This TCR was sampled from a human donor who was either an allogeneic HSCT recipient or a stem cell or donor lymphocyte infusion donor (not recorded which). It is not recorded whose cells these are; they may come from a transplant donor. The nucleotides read TGTGCCAGCAGTGAAACCTGGGGGACAGATACGCAGTATTTT. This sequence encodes CASSETWGTDTQYF.